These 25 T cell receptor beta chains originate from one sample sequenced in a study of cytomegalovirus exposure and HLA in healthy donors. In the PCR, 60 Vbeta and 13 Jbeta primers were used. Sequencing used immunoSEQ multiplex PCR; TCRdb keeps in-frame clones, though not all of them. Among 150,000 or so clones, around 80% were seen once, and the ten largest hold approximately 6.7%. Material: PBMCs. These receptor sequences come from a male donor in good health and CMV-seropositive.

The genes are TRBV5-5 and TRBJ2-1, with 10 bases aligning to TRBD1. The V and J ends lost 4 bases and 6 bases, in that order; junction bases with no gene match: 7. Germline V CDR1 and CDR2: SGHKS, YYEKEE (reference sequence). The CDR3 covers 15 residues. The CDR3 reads CASSPPGQGINEQFF. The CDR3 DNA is TGTGCCAGCAGCCCTCCGGGACAGGGGATCAATGAGCAGTTCTTC. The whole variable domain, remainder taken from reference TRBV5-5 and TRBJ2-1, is DAGVTQSPTHLIKTRGQQVTLRCSPISGHKSVSWYQQVLGQGPQFIFQYYEKEERGRGNFPDRFSARQFPNYSSELNVNALLLGDSALYLCASSPPGQGINEQFFGPGTRLTVL.

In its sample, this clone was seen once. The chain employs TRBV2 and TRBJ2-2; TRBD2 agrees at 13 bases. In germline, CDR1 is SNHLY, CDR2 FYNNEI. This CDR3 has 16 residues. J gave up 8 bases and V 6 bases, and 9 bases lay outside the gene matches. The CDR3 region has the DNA TGTGCCAGCAGGGATCCGGGACTAGCGGGATTGGGGGAGCTGTTTTTT. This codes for CASRDPGLAGLGELFF.

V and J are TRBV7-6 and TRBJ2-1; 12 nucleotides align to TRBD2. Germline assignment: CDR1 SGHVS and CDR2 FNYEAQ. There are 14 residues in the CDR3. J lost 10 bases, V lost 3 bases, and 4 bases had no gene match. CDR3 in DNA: TGTGCCAGCAGCTTGACTAGCGGGAGTGGAGAGCAGTTCTTC. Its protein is CASSLTSGSGEQFF.

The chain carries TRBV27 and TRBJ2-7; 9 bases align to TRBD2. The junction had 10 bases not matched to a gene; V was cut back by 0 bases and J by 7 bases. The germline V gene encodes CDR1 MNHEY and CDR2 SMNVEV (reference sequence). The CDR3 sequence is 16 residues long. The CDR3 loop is CASSLSFGGRVREQYF. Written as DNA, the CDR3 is TGTGCCAGCAGTTTATCGTTTGGCGGGAGGGTTAGGGAGCAGTACTTC.

CDR3 DNA sequence: TGTGCCAGCTCACCACCTTCAGGGACCTACGAGCAGTACTTC. Translation: CASSPPSGTYEQYF. This chain uses TRBV18 with TRBJ2-7, with a possible D match to TRBD1 (5 bases). This CDR3 is built from 14 residues. Trimming removed 0 bases from V and 2 bases from J, with 8 bases in between. Germline V lookup: CDR1 KGHSH, CDR2 LQKENI. The full variable domain, with the rest looked up from reference TRBV18 and TRBJ2-7, is NAGVMQNPRHLVRRRGQEARLRCSPMKGHSHVYWYRQLPEEGLKFMVYLQKENIIDESGMPKERFSAEFPKEGPSILRIQQVVRGDSAAYFCASSPPSGTYEQYFGPGTRLTVT.

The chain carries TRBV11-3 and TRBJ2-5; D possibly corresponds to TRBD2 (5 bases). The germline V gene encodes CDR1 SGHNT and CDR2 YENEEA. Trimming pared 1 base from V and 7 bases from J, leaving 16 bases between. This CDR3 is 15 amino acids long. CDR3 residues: CASSLGQALGRTQYF. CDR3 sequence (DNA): TGTGCCAGCAGCTTAGGGCAAGCCTTGGGGAGGACCCAGTACTTC. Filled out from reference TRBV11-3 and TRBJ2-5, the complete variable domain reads EAGVVQSPRYKIIEKKQPVAFWCNPISGHNTLYWYLQNLGQGPELLIRYENEEAVDDSQLPKDRFSAERLKGVDSTLKIQPAELGDSAVYLCASSLGQALGRTQYFGPGTRLLVL.

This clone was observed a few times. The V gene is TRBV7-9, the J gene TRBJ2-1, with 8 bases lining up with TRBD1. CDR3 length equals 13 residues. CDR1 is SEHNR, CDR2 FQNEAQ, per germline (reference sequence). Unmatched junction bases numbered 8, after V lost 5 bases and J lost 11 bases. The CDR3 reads CASSRQGTAKQFF. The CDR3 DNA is TGTGCCAGCAGCAGACAGGGGACAGCGAAGCAGTTCTTC.

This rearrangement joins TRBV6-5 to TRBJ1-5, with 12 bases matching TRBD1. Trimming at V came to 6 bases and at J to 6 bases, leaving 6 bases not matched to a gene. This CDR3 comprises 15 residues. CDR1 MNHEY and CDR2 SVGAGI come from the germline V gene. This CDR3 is CASSRSGQGAQPQHF. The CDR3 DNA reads TGTGCCAGCAGCCGGTCGGGACAGGGGGCTCAGCCCCAGCATTTT.

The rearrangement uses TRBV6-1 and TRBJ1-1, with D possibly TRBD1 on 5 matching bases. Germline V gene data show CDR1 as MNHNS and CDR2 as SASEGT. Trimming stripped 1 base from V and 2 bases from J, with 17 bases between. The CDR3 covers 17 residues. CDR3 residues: CASSEGPGGPKNTEAFF. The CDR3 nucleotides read TGTGCCAGCAGTGAAGGTCCCGGGGGTCCGAAAAACACTGAAGCTTTCTTT.

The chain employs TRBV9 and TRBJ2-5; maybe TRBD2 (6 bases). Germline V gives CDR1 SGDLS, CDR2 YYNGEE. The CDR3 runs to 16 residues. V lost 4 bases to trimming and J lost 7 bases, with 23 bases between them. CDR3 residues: CASSPRESRWPWTQYF. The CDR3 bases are TGTGCCAGCAGCCCCCGGGAGAGCCGCTGGCCGTGGACCCAGTACTTC.

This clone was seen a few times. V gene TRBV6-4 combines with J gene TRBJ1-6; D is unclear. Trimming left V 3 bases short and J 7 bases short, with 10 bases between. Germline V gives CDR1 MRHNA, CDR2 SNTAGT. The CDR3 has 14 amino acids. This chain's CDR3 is CASSEGPGNSPLHF. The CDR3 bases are TGTGCCAGCAGTGAAGGACCGGGGAATTCACCCCTCCACTTT.

In DNA, the CDR3 is TGTGCCGGGAGGGGGACGGGGGAGACCCAGTACTTC. Translation: CAGRGTGETQYF. The chain uses TRBV7-8 and TRBJ2-5; D is possibly TRBD2 (7 bases). This CDR3 contains 12 residues. V lost 11 bases and J 5 bases, leaving 15 bases between the germline ends. Germline-derived CDR1 and CDR2 are SGHVS and FQNEAQ.

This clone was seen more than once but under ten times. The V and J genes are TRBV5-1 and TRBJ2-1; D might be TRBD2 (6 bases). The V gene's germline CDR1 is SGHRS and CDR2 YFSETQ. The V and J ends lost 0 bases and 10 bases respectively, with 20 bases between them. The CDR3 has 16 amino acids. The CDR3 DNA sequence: TGCGCCAGCAGCTTGGCGCGGCGGGACGGACGCCGGGAGCAGTTCTTC. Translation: CASSLARRDGRREQFF. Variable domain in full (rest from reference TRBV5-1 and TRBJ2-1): KAGVTQTPRYLIKTRGQQVTLSCSPISGHRSVSWYQQTPGQGLQFLFEYFSETQRNKGNFPGRFSGRQFSNSRSEMNVSTLELGDSALYLCASSLARRDGRREQFFGPGTRLTVL.

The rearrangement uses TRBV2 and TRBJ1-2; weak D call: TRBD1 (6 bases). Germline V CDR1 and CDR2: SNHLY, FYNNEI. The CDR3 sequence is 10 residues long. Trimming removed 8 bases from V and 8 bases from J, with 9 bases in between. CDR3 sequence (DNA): TGTGCCAGCCGAGACAGGGGCTACACCTTC. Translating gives CASRDRGYTF.

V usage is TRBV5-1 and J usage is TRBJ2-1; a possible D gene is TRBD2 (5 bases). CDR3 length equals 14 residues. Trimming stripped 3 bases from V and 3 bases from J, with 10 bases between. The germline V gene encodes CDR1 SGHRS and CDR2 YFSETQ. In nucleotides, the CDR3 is TGCGCCAGCAGCTCCTGGAGGAACTACAATGAGCAGTTCTTC. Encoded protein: CASSSWRNYNEQFF.

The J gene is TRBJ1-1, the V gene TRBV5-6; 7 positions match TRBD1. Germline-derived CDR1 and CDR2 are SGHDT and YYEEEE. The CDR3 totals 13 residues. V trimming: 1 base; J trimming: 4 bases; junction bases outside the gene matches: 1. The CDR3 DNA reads TGTGCCAGCAGCTTGACAGGGGCCACTGAAGCTTTCTTT. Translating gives CASSLTGATEAFF.

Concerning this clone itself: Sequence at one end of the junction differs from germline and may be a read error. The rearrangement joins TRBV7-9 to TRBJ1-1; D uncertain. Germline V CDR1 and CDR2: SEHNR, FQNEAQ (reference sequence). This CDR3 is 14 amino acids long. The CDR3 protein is CSSSLAGSTTEAFF. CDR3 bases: TGTTCCAGCAGCTTAGCGGGGAGCACCACTGAAGCTTTCTTT. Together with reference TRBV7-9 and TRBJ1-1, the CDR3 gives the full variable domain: DTGVSQNPRHKITKRGQNVTFRCDPISEHNRLYWYRQTLGQGPEFLTYFQNEAQLEKSRLLSDRFSAERPKGSFSTLEIQRTEQGDSAMYLCSSSLAGSTTEAFFGQGTRLTVV.

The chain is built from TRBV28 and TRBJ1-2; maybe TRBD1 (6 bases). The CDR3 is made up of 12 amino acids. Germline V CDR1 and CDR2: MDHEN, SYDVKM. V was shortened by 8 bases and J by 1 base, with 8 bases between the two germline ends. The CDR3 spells CASLRGNYGYTF. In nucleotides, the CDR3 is TGTGCCAGCCTCAGGGGTAACTATGGCTACACCTTC.

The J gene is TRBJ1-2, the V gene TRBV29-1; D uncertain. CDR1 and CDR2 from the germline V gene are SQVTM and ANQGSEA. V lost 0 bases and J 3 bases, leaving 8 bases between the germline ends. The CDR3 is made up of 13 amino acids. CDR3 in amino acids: CSVEERTDYGYTF. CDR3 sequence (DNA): TGCAGCGTTGAAGAACGAACGGACTATGGCTACACCTTC.

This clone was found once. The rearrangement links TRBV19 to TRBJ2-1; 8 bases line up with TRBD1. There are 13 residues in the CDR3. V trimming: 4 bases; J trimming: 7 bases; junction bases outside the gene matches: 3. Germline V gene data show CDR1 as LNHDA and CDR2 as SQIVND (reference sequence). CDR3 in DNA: TGTGCCAGTAGTACAGGGGGCTGGAATGAGCAGTTCTTC. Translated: CASSTGGWNEQFF.

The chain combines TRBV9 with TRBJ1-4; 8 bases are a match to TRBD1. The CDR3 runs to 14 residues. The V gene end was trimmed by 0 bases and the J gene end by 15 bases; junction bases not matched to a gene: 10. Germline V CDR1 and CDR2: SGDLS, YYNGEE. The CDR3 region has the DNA TGTGCCAGCAGCGTAGAAGCAGACAGGGGCCGCGTGTTTTTT. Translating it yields CASSVEADRGRVFF.

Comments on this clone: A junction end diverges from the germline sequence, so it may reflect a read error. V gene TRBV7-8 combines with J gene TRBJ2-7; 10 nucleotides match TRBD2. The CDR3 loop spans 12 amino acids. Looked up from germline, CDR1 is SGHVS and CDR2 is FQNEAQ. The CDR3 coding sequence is TGTGCCAGCAGCTTAGCTGGGACTAGCGTAGACTTC. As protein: CASSLAGTSVDF.

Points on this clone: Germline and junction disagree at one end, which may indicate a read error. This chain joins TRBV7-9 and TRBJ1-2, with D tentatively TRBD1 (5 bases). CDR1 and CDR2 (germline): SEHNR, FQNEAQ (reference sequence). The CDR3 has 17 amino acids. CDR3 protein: CSSSRLLGWSGNYGYTF. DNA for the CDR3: TGTTCCAGCAGCCGTCTTTTAGGGTGGTCAGGGAACTATGGCTACACCTTC. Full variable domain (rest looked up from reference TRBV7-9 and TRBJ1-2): DTGVSQNPRHKITKRGQNVTFRCDPISEHNRLYWYRQTLGQGPEFLTYFQNEAQLEKSRLLSDRFSAERPKGSFSTLEIQRTEQGDSAMYLCSSSRLLGWSGNYGYTFGSGTRLTVV.

In DNA, the CDR3 is TGTGCCGGAGATGGGGGACAGGGATCCTACGAGCAGTACTTC. It codes for CAGDGGQGSYEQYF. The chain combines TRBV19 with TRBJ2-7; 9 positions match TRBD1. Germline CDR1 LNHDA, CDR2 SQIVND (reference sequence). The CDR3 extends over 14 amino acids. Trimming removed 11 bases from V and 1 base from J; junction bases left unmatched: 9. Full variable domain (missing parts from reference TRBV19 and TRBJ2-7): DGGITQSPKYLFRKEGQNVTLSCEQNLNHDAMYWYRQDPGQGLRLIYYSQIVNDFQKGDIAEGYSVSREKKESFPLTVTSAQKNPTAFYLCAGDGGQGSYEQYFGPGTRLTVT.

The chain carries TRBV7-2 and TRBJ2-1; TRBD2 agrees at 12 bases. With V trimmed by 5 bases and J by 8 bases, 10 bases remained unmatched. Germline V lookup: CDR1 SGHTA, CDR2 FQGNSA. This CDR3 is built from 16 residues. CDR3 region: CASSPRLAGGLDEQFF. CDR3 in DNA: TGTGCCAGCAGCCCCCGCCTAGCGGGAGGGTTGGATGAGCAGTTCTTC.